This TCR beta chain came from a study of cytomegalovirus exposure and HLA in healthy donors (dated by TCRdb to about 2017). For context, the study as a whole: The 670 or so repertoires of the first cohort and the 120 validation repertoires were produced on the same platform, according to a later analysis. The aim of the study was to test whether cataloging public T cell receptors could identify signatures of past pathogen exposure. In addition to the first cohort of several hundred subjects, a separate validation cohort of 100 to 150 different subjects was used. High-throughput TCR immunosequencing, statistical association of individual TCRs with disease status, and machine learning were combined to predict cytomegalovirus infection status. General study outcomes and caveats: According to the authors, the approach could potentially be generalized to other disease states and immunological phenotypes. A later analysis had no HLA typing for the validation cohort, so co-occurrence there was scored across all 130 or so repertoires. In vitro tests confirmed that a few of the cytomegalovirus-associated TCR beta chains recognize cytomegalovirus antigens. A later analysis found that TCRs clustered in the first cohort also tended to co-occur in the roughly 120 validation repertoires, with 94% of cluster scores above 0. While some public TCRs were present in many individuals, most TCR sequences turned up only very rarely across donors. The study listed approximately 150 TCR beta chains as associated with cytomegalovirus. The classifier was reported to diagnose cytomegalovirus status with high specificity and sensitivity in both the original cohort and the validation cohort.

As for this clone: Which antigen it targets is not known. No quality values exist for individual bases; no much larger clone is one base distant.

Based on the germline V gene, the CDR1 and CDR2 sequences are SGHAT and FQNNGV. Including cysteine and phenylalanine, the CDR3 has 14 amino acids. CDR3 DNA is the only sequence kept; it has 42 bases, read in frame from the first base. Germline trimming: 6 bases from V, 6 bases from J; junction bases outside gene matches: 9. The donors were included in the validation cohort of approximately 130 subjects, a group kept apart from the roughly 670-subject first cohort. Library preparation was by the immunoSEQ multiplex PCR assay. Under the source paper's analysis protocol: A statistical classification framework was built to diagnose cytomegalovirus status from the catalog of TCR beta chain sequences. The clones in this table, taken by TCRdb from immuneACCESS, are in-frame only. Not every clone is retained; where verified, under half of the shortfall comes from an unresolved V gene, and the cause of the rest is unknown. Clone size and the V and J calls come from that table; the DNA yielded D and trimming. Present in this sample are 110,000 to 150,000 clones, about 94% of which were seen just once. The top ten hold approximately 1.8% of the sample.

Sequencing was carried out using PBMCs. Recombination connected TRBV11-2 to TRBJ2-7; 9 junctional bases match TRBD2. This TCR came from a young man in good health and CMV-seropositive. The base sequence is TGTGCCAGCAGTTTATCGGGACTAGCCGGCGAGCAGTACTTC. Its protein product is CASSLSGLAGEQYF. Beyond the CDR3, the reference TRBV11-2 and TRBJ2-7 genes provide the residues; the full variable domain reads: EAGVAQSPRYKIIEKRQSVAFWCNPISGHATLYWYQQILGQGPKLLIQFQNNGVVDDSQLPKDRFSAERLKGVDSTLKIQPAKLEDSAVYLCASSLSGLAGEQYFGPGTRLTVT.